This note documents a single T cell receptor beta chain sequence. The data originate from a study of T cell responses to AZD1222 COVID-19 vaccine. Sequencing used immunoSEQ multiplex PCR; TCRdb keeps in-frame clones, though not all of them. This table has 150,000 to 200,000 clones, roughly nine tenths appearing once. This CDR3 contains 14 residues. Germline-derived CDR1 and CDR2 are SGDLS and YYNGEE. V was cut by 0 bases and J by 8 bases, with 9 bases left in between. The sample consisted of peripheral blood, taken on day 0 of AZD1222 vaccination. This TCR was sampled from an adult in good health. The rearrangement uses TRBV9 and TRBJ1-6, with D unresolved. CDR3 amino acids: CASSVDETYSPLHF. CDR3 in DNA: TGTGCCAGCAGCGTAGACGAGACTTATTCACCCCTCCACTTT.